These 23 T cell receptor beta chains originate from one sample sequenced in a study of blood T cell repertoires in COVID-19. Clones were sequenced by immunoSEQ multiplex PCR, and TCRdb holds only the in-frame ones, with some missing. The profile shows fewer than 250,000 clones, roughly 89% of them singletons. The sample was PBMCs or T cells enriched from blood (not recorded which). These receptor sequences come from a woman in her 30s who had been exposed to COVID-19.

The J gene is TRBJ2-3, the V gene TRBV3-1 (or the pseudogene TRBV3-2); D is unresolved. This CDR3 has 17 residues. The V end lost 0 bases, the J end lost 2 bases, and 15 bases lay between the germline ends. Germline CDR1 is LGHDT and CDR2 is YNNKEL (reference sequence). This CDR3 is CASSQDRSFSATDTQYF. The CDR3 DNA reads TGTGCCAGCAGCCAAGATAGGAGTTTTTCAGCCACAGATACGCAGTATTTT.

This sequence joins TRBV4-2 and TRBJ2-2, with 11 nucleotides matching TRBD2. The CDR3 runs 18 residues. Germline CDR1 is LGHNA and CDR2 is YNFKEQ. Trimming cost V 6 bases and J 4 bases; bases outside gene matches: 13. The CDR3 loop reads CASRVSGGARVGTGELFF. DNA of the CDR3: TGTGCCAGCAGGGTTAGCGGGGGGGCCCGGGTTGGCACCGGGGAGCTGTTTTTT.

This chain joins TRBV7-9 and TRBJ2-3; TRBD2 agrees at 10 bases. The length of the CDR3 is 15 residues. Trimming removed 6 bases from V and 6 bases from J; junction bases left unmatched: 9. Germline CDR1 and CDR2: SEHNR and FQNEAQ (reference sequence). The chain's CDR3 is CASSSSGGRGDTQYF. The CDR3 bases are TGTGCCAGCAGTAGTAGCGGGGGGCGAGGGGATACGCAGTATTTT.

V and J are TRBV11-2 and TRBJ1-2, with 8 bases fitting TRBD1. Germline V lookup: CDR1 SGHAT, CDR2 FQNNGV. This CDR3 is built from 17 residues. Trimming took 5 bases from V and 5 from J; bases not matched to a gene: 16. The CDR3 bases are TGTGCCAGCAGCGCATCCCTTTATCAGGGGGCGCGGTATGGCTACACCTTC. Its translation: CASSASLYQGARYGYTF.

The J gene is TRBJ2-3, the V gene TRBV5-1; 9 bases agree with TRBD1. J was trimmed by 3 bases and V by 7 bases; bases with no gene match: 9. This CDR3 contains 15 residues. Looked up from germline, CDR1 is SGHRS and CDR2 is YFSETQ. CDR3 coding DNA: TGCGCCAGCTCTTACGGGACAGGGAAGACAGATACGCAGTATTTT. Amino acid sequence: CASSYGTGKTDTQYF.

The chain couples TRBV18 to TRBJ1-1; D is unresolved. This CDR3 comprises 12 residues. The V end was cut by 6 bases, the J end by 3 bases, with 8 bases between. Germline CDR1 KGHSH, CDR2 LQKENI. In nucleotides, the CDR3 is TGTGCCAGCTCGTTTACGGACACTGAAGCTTTCTTT. Translation: CASSFTDTEAFF. Using reference TRBV18 and TRBJ1-1 for the parts outside the CDR3, the full variable domain is NAGVMQNPRHLVRRRGQEARLRCSPMKGHSHVYWYRQLPEEGLKFMVYLQKENIIDESGMPKERFSAEFPKEGPSILRIQQVVRGDSAAYFCASSFTDTEAFFGQGTRLTVV.

A few counts support this clone. This chain connects TRBV30 to TRBJ1-6; 7 bases agree with TRBD1. The V gene's germline CDR1 is GTSNPN and CDR2 SVGIG (reference sequence). J was trimmed by 8 bases and V by 4 bases; bases with no gene match: 5. CDR3 size: 13 residues. The CDR3 DNA is TGTGCCTGGACACGGGACAGTTATTCACCCCTCCACTTT. Protein sequence: CAWTRDSYSPLHF.

The chain links TRBV27 to TRBJ1-2, with 7 bases matching TRBD1. Germline assignment: CDR1 MNHEY and CDR2 SMNVEV (reference sequence). CDR3 length equals 13 residues. The V segment lost 6 bases and the J segment 14 bases; nucleotides outside the gene matches: 15. The chain's CDR3 is CASRPGQARPTTF. The CDR3 DNA follows: TGTGCCAGCAGGCCCGGACAGGCCCGTCCAACGACCTTC.

The rearrangement joins TRBV5-5 to TRBJ2-5, with TRBD2 identical over 14 bases. Germline assignment: CDR1 SGHKS and CDR2 YYEKEE (reference sequence). With V trimmed by 3 bases and J by 5 bases, 9 bases remained unmatched. This CDR3 contains 17 residues. CDR3 sequence: CASSWGLAGVPGETQYF. CDR3 nucleotides: TGTGCCAGCAGCTGGGGACTAGCGGGGGTCCCGGGTGAGACCCAGTACTTC.

The chain recombines TRBV2 with TRBJ1-4, with a weak D call TRBD1 (6 bases). The CDR3 sequence is 15 residues long. The germline gives CDR1 SNHLY, CDR2 FYNNEI. Trimming took off 6 bases at V and 8 bases at J, with 19 bases between the two ends. The CDR3 bases are TGTGCCAGCAGAGGAACAGGGATAAGGCAGGAAAAACTGTTTTTT. This sequence encodes CASRGTGIRQEKLFF.

The chain employs TRBV5-1 and TRBJ1-2; D call uncertain. The CDR3 has 13 amino acids. Trimming took 4 bases from V and 0 from J, leaving 7 bases between them. CDR1 and CDR2 from the germline V gene are SGHRS and YFSETQ. CDR3 in DNA: TGCGCCAGCAGCCAATCCACTAACTATGGCTACACCTTC. It encodes CASSQSTNYGYTF.

This clone was counted only a few times. This sequence joins TRBV7-8 and TRBJ1-1; possibly TRBD1 for D (5 bases). V gave up 5 bases and J gave up 6 bases, with 16 bases separating them. This CDR3 is built from 14 residues. CDR1 and CDR2 from the germline V gene are SGHVS and FQNEAQ. The CDR3 sequence: CASSLAGMSAEAFF. The CDR3, as DNA: TGTGCCAGCAGCCTGGCAGGGATGAGCGCTGAAGCTTTCTTT.

The chain is built from TRBV4-1 and TRBJ1-3, with D tentatively TRBD1 (5 bases). This CDR3 region has 13 residues. CDR1 is MGHRA and CDR2 is YSYEKL in the germline V gene. Trimming pared 5 bases from V and 4 bases from J, leaving 9 bases between. CDR3 bases: TGCGCCAGCAGCTCAGGGCTCGGAAACACCATATATTTT. It specifies CASSSGLGNTIYF.

The chain carries TRBV11-2 and TRBJ2-3, with 11 bases that match TRBD2. The CDR3 covers 16 residues. The germline gives CDR1 SGHAT, CDR2 FQNNGV. The J segment lost 0 bases and the V segment lost 5 bases, leaving 4 bases of the junction unmatched. The CDR3, as DNA: TGTGCCAGCAGCCACGGACTAGCGGGTAGCACAGATACGCAGTATTTT. As protein: CASSHGLAGSTDTQYF.

The V call is TRBV7-9, the J call TRBJ2-5, with D perhaps TRBD2 (6 bases). The CDR3 has 14 amino acids. V dropped 6 bases and J dropped 2 bases, with 13 bases sitting between them. The germline V gene encodes CDR1 SEHNR and CDR2 FQNEAQ (reference sequence). Here the CDR3 reads CASSPRDLQETQYF. CDR3 DNA: TGTGCCAGCAGTCCTAGGGACTTACAAGAGACCCAGTACTTC.

This chain uses TRBV5-1 with TRBJ2-7, with TRBD1 identical over 7 bases. V lost 2 bases and J lost 4; bases outside the gene matches: 9. The CDR3 is 15 amino acids. The germline V gene has CDR1 SGHRS and CDR2 YFSETQ. The chain's CDR3 is CASSFLPGQPYEQYF. For the CDR3, the DNA is TGCGCCAGCAGCTTCCTCCCGGGACAGCCTTACGAGCAGTACTTC.

This clone came up once. V and J are TRBV5-1 and TRBJ2-5; 10 bases match TRBD1. The CDR3 runs 13 residues. Unmatched junction bases numbered 1, after V lost 4 bases and J lost 4 bases. Germline loops: CDR1 SGHRS, CDR2 YFSETQ. The DNA of the CDR3 is TGCGCCAGCAGCGACAGGGGGCGAGAGACCCAGTACTTC. This sequence encodes CASSDRGRETQYF. The entire variable domain, with the rest obtained from reference TRBV5-1 and TRBJ2-5, is as follows: KAGVTQTPRYLIKTRGQQVTLSCSPISGHRSVSWYQQTPGQGLQFLFEYFSETQRNKGNFPGRFSGRQFSNSRSEMNVSTLELGDSALYLCASSDRGRETQYFGPGTRLLVL.

The V gene is TRBV4-3, the J gene TRBJ1-1; no definite D call. Germline V CDR1 and CDR2: LGHNA, YSLEER. V lost 4 bases and J lost 1, with 10 bases in between. The CDR3 contains 14 residues. CDR3 region: CASSPVTANTEAFF. CDR3 nucleotides: TGCGCCAGCAGCCCTGTAACAGCGAACACTGAAGCTTTCTTT.

This chain joins TRBV3-1 (or the pseudogene TRBV3-2) and TRBJ1-2, with 7 bases lining up with TRBD1. The CDR3 consists of 14 residues. The trim removed 2 bases at V and 8 bases at J, leaving 8 bases unmatched. Germline-derived CDR1 and CDR2 are LGHDT and YNNKEL (reference sequence). The CDR3 nucleotides are TGTGCCAGCAGCCAATTGGGGACAGCAACAGGCTACACCTTC. Residues: CASSQLGTATGYTF.

The chain uses TRBV5-5 and TRBJ1-3; D remains unclear. CDR3 size: 15 residues. Trimming took 0 bases from V and 0 from J, leaving 7 bases between them. The germline V gene encodes CDR1 SGHKS and CDR2 YYEKEE (reference sequence). The CDR3 loop is CASSLVASSGNTIYF. The CDR3 bases are TGTGCCAGCAGCTTGGTTGCTAGCTCTGGAAACACCATATATTTT.

The rearrangement joins TRBV6-5 to TRBJ1-5; 8 bases align to TRBD1. Germline CDR1 and CDR2: MNHEY and SVGAGI. V gave up 4 bases and J gave up 4 bases; unmatched junction bases: 3. The CDR3 consists of 14 residues. This CDR3 is CASSSQGANQPQHF. The CDR3 bases are TGTGCCAGCAGTTCCCAGGGGGCGAATCAGCCCCAGCATTTT.

CDR3 loop: CASRWASGELFF. CDR3 bases: TGTGCCAGTAGATGGGCCTCCGGGGAGCTGTTTTTT. The chain couples TRBV19 to TRBJ2-2; D call uncertain. V was trimmed by 6 bases and J by 6 bases, leaving 8 bases between them. There are 12 residues in the CDR3. Germline V CDR1 and CDR2: LNHDA, SQIVND (reference sequence).

The CDR3 DNA reads as TGTGCCAGCAGTCCCCGAATACAAGATGGCTACACCTTC. Its translation is CASSPRIQDGYTF. The chain carries TRBV6-2 or TRBV6-3 and TRBJ1-2; D gene unclear. V gave up 5 bases and J gave up 6 bases, with 13 bases separating them. Germline V gene data show CDR1 as MNHEY and CDR2 as SVGEGT. The CDR3 loop spans 13 amino acids.